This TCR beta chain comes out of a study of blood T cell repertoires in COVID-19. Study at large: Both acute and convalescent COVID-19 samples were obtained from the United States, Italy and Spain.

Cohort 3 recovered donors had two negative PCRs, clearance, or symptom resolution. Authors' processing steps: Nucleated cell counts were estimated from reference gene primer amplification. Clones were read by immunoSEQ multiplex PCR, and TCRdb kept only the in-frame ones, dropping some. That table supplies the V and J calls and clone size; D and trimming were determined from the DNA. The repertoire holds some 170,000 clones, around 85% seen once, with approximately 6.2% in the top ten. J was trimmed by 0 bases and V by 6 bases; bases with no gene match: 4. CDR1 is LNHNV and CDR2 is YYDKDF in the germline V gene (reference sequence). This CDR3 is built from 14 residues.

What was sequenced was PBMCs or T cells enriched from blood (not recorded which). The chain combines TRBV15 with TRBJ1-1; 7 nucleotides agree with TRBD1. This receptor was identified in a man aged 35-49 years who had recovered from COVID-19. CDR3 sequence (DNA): TGTGCCACCAGATTACAGGGGTTGAACACTGAAGCTTTCTTT. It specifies CATRLQGLNTEAFF.